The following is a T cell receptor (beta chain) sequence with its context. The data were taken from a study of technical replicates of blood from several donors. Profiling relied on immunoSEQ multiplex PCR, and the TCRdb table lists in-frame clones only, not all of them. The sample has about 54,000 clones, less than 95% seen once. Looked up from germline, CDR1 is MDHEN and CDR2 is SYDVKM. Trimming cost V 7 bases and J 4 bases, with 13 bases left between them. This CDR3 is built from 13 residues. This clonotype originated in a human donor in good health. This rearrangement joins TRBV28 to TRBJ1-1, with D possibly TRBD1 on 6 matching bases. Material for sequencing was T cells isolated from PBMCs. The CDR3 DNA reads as TGTGCCAGCACTACAGGGTTCGGCACTGAAGCTTTCTTT. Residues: CASTTGFGTEAFF.